This is a list of T cell receptor beta chains from one sample in a study of PD-1 blockade in mismatch repair-deficient tumors. The method was immunoSEQ multiplex PCR; TCRdb's version includes in-frame clones alone and lacks a portion of them. The data hold 56,000 or so clones, with more than 65% observed a single time. The sequenced sample was peripheral blood, obtained approximately 18 weeks after starting pembrolizumab. The receptors originated from an adult with mismatch repair-deficient cancer. The CDR3 runs from the conserved cysteine through the conserved F or W. The D gene is left open where the match is weak. Size values are once, few and many counts, or a class for expanded clones, and some rows have none.

size	J	D	V	CDR3	DNA
.	TRBJ2-7	.	TRBV21-1	CASSKDKKHLYEQYF	TGTGCCAGCAGCAAAGATAAGAAGCACCTTTACGAGCAGTACTTC
.	TRBJ1-4	.	TRBV5-4	CASTRPEENEKLFF	TGTGCCAGCACCCGGCCCGAGGAGAATGAAAAACTGTTTTTT
.	TRBJ2-5	.	TRBV9	CASSVFTGLQEAQYF	TGTGCCAGCAGCGTATTCACGGGCTTACAAGAGGCCCAGTACTTC
.	TRBJ1-1	.	TRBV29-1	CSVEGGRAQEAFF	TGCAGCGTTGAAGGGGGTAGGGCGCAGGAAGCTTTCTTT
once	TRBJ2-3	.	TRBV11-3	CASSLEGRVPDTQYF	TGTGCCAGCAGCTTAGAGGGCCGTGTCCCAGATACGCAGTATTTT
.	TRBJ1-1	.	TRBV10-1	CASSESPGNTEAFF	TGCGCCAGCAGTGAGTCCCCAGGGAACACTGAAGCTTTCTTT
.	TRBJ1-1	.	TRBV7-3	CASSSGGNTEAFF	TGTGCCAGCAGCTCCGGGGGGAACACTGAAGCTTTCTTT
.	TRBJ2-5	TRBD1	TRBV7-2	CASSYQTGPQETQYF	TGTGCCAGCAGCTACCAGACAGGGCCACAAGAGACCCAGTACTTC
.	TRBJ2-7	.	TRBV4-3	CASSQDRATPYEQYF	TGCGCCAGCAGCCAAGATCGGGCTACCCCCTACGAGCAGTACTTC
.	TRBJ1-5	.	TRBV28	CASLPTAPYQPQHF	TGTGCCAGCCTTCCTACAGCGCCCTATCAGCCCCAGCATTTT
.	TRBJ2-7	.	TRBV6-6	CASSYSSEQYF	TGTGCCAGCAGTTACTCGAGCGAGCAGTACTTC
.	TRBJ1-2	.	TRBV16	CASSQFRGSNYGYTF	TGTGCCAGCAGCCAATTCAGGGGATCTAACTATGGCTACACCTTC
.	TRBJ2-7	TRBD1	TRBV18	CASSFQGASYEQYF	TGTGCCAGCTCATTCCAGGGGGCTTCTTACGAGCAGTACTTC
.	TRBJ2-7	.	TRBV27	CASSPLFASDAYEQYF	TGTGCCAGCAGTCCACTTTTCGCTAGCGATGCCTACGAGCAGTACTTC
.	TRBJ1-2	.	TRBV4-1	CASSQESGGEGTMVWARLF	TGCGCCAGCAGCCAAGAATCAGGAGGTGAGGGGACTATGGTATGGGCGCGGCTCTTC
.	TRBJ1-3	TRBD1	TRBV19	CASSASGGTGNTIYF	TGTGCCAGTAGTGCCTCAGGGGGAACGGGAAACACCATATATTTT
.	TRBJ2-7	.	TRBV4-1	CASSQAPGGRLGEQYF	TGCGCCAGCAGCCAAGCCCCTGGCGGCCGCCTCGGGGAGCAGTACTTC
.	TRBJ2-2	.	TRBV5-1	CASSNNNAGELFF	TGCGCCAGCAGCAACAATAATGCCGGGGAGCTGTTTTTT
.	TRBJ2-7	TRBD1	TRBV19	CASSIWDSSYEQYF	TGTGCCAGTAGTATCTGGGACAGCTCCTACGAGCAGTACTTC
.	TRBJ2-2	TRBD2	TRBV5-6	CASSAQRLAGPNTGELFF	TGTGCCAGCAGCGCCCAACGATTAGCGGGACCGAACACCGGGGAGCTGTTTTTT
.	TRBJ2-7	.	TRBV25-1	CASSWSNYEQYF	TGTGCCAGCAGTTGGAGTAACTACGAGCAGTACTTC
.	TRBJ2-7	.	TRBV6-6	CASSYSQAEQYF	TGTGCCAGCAGTTACAGCCAGGCCGAGCAGTACTTC
.	TRBJ2-5	TRBD2	TRBV7-6	CASYPLGGGYQETQYF	TGTGCCAGCTATCCCCTCGGGGGAGGGTACCAAGAGACCCAGTACTTC
.	TRBJ1-2	TRBD1	TRBV7-9	CASSPTGANYGYTF	TGTGCCAGCAGCCCAACAGGGGCGAACTATGGCTACACCTTC
.	TRBJ2-1	.	TRBV10-1	CASSETDRREQFF	TGCGCCAGCAGTGAGACTGATCGCCGCGAGCAGTTCTTC
.	TRBJ1-2	.	TRBV4-2	CASSQDSGGKSVYGYTF	TGTGCCAGCAGCCAAGATAGCGGGGGGAAGAGTGTCTATGGCTACACCTTC
.	TRBJ1-4	TRBD1	TRBV14	CASSPGQGAHEKLFF	TGTGCCAGCAGCCCTGGACAGGGTGCACATGAAAAACTGTTTTTT
.	TRBJ1-5	.	TRBV30	CAWSEVQGSHQPQHF	TGTGCCTGGAGTGAGGTACAGGGATCTCATCAGCCCCAGCATTTT
.	TRBJ2-7	TRBD2	TRBV27	CASSWRGSSYEQYF	TGTGCCAGCAGTTGGCGCGGGAGCTCCTACGAGCAGTACTTC
.	TRBJ2-5	.	TRBV7-2	CASSLLPAGAGETQYF	TGTGCCAGCAGCTTACTTCCTGCGGGGGCCGGGGAGACCCAGTACTTC
.	TRBJ1-4	.	TRBV4-1	CASSQDPRVGEKLFF	TGCGCCAGCAGCCAAGATCCCAGGGTCGGAGAAAAACTGTTTTTT
.	TRBJ2-3	.	TRBV4-3	CASSRETGPQPADTQYF	TGCGCCAGCAGCCGAGAGACGGGGCCCCAGCCCGCAGATACGCAGTATTTT
.	TRBJ2-1	.	TRBV27	CASSTGVSYNEQFF	TGTGCCAGCAGTACGGGAGTATCCTACAATGAGCAGTTCTTC
once	TRBJ2-1	TRBD2	TRBV7-2	CASSTRREVRSYNEQFF	TGTGCCAGCAGCACACGGCGGGAGGTAAGGTCCTACAATGAGCAGTTCTTC
.	TRBJ2-1	TRBD2	TRBV7-8	CASSQLRGSGSAGDEQFF	TGTGCCAGCAGCCAACTTAGGGGTTCGGGCAGCGCGGGGGATGAGCAGTTCTTC
few	TRBJ1-1	.	TRBV4-3	CASSQAITRNTEAFF	TGCGCCAGCAGCCAAGCTATCACCCGGAACACTGAAGCTTTCTTT
.	TRBJ2-1	TRBD2	TRBV11-3	CASSLSGATYNEQFF	TGTGCCAGCAGCCTTAGCGGGGCCACCTACAATGAGCAGTTCTTC
.	TRBJ1-3	.	TRBV15	CATSRGKNTIYF	TGTGCCACCAGCAGAGGGAAAAACACCATATATTTT
.	TRBJ1-1	.	TRBV21-1	CASSRGAFF	TGTGCCAGCAGCAGAGGAGCTTTCTTT
.	TRBJ2-3	TRBD2	TRBV5-1	CASSLSGGADTQYF	TGCGCCAGCAGCTTGTCGGGAGGGGCAGATACGCAGTATTTT
once	TRBJ2-7	.	TRBV5-5	CASSLAESKTYEQYF	TGTGCCAGCAGCTTGGCGGAGAGCAAGACCTACGAGCAGTACTTC
.	TRBJ1-1	TRBD1	TRBV15	CATSSGTAEAFF	TGTGCCACCAGCAGTGGGACAGCCGAGGCTTTCTTT
.	TRBJ2-1	.	TRBV5-3	CARSLGDYVVYEQFF	TGTGCCAGAAGCTTGGGTGACTATGTCGTTTATGAGCAGTTCTTC
.	TRBJ2-1	TRBD2	TRBV5-8	CASSLAGTSRYSYNEQFF	TGTGCCAGCAGCCTGGCCGGGACTAGCAGATACTCCTACAATGAGCAGTTCTTC
.	TRBJ2-5	.	TRBV7-2	CASSLYLAFGGETQYF	TGTGCCAGCAGCTTGTATCTCGCCTTTGGCGGAGAGACCCAGTACTTC
.	TRBJ1-1	.	TRBV19	CASSTPGLNTEAFF	TGTGCCAGTAGTACCCCAGGGTTGAACACTGAAGCTTTCTTT
.	TRBJ1-2	TRBD1	TRBV27	CASRDREKNYGYTF	TGTGCCAGCAGGGACAGGGAGAAAAACTATGGCTACACCTTC
.	TRBJ1-3	.	TRBV30	CAWSPDSFGNTIYF	TGTGCCTGGAGTCCAGACAGTTTCGGAAACACCATATATTTT